This T cell receptor beta chain was identified in a study of cytomegalovirus exposure and HLA in healthy donors. Germline V CDR1 and CDR2: SGHRS, YFSETQ. Trimming removed 2 bases from V and 1 base from J, with 12 bases in between. The CDR3 sequence is 15 residues long. Findings of the study overall: As a later analysis showed, a missense DCLRE1C variant was linked to trimming of TCR beta V- and J-genes. The authors judged a highly shared variant cluster likely a sequencing artifact. Most TCR sequences were seen very rarely across donors, but some public TCRs occurred in many.

As regards this clone: What it binds is unknown.

60 Vbeta and 13 Jbeta primers were used in PCR. Clones were sequenced by immunoSEQ multiplex PCR, and TCRdb holds only the in-frame ones, with some missing. The sample contains 150,000 to 160,000 clones, about 76% of which appear only once. This rearrangement joins TRBV5-1 to TRBJ1-1; no clear D. The sequence was collected from a man younger than 45 in good health and CMV-seropositive. Sequencing was done on a sample of PBMCs. The CDR3 DNA reads as TGCGCCAGCAGCTTCCCCGGAGTAACGAACACTGAAGCTTTCTTT. It yields the protein CASSFPGVTNTEAFF. Drawing the rest from reference TRBV5-1 and TRBJ1-1, the complete variable domain is KAGVTQTPRYLIKTRGQQVTLSCSPISGHRSVSWYQQTPGQGLQFLFEYFSETQRNKGNFPGRFSGRQFSNSRSEMNVSTLELGDSALYLCASSFPGVTNTEAFFGQGTRLTVV.